These T cell receptor beta chains were read from a single sample in a study of CD8+CD57+ T cells in acquired aplastic anemia. MiXCR was run by TCRdb on the reads, yielding one entry per CDR3 protein. This table holds around 220,000 distinct CDR3 sequences, 40% to 60% found once. Sequenced material: sorted CD4+, CD8+, or CD8+CD57+ T cells (not recorded which) from PBMCs. These receptors were obtained from a human donor with aplastic anemia. Each CDR3 is given with its conserved first and last residue. Fields, in order: J gene, V gene, D gene, clone size, CDR3 DNA, CDR3 protein. The D gene is left open where the match is weak. Rows give clone size only sometimes, using once, few, many, or a class for an expanded clone.

>TRBJ1-1|TRBV3-1|-|-
TGTGCCAGCAGCCAGGGGCCCGACACTGAAGCTTTCTTT
CASSQGPDTEAFF
>TRBJ1-2|TRBV10-1|TRBD1|many
TGCGCCAGCAGGGAGGGACAGGGGATCTATAACTATGGCTACACCTTC
CASREGQGIYNYGYTF
>TRBJ2-5|TRBV7-9|-|many
TGTGCCAGCAGCTCCCTCCTTCAAGAGACCCAGTACTTC
CASSSLLQETQYF
>TRBJ2-5|TRBV3-1|TRBD2|many
TGTGCCAGCAGCACTAGCGGCGGGGGACAAGAGACCCAGTACTTC
CASSTSGGGQETQYF
>TRBJ1-1|TRBV20-1|-|few
TGCAGGGTGACACAGGGACGTGGCACTGAAACCTTCTTT
CRVTQGRGTETFF
>TRBJ2-5|TRBV19|-|many
TGTGCCAGTAGTATAGACTACACAAAAGAGACCCAGTACTTC
CASSIDYTKETQYF
>TRBJ2-2|TRBV10-3|TRBD2|once
TGTGCCGGAAAGACTAGCGGGGGGGCCAACACCGGGGAGCTGTTTTTT
CAGKTSGGANTGELFF
>TRBJ1-3|TRBV2|-|-
TGTGCCAGCAGCGACATCTACTCTGGAAACACCATATATTTT
CASSDIYSGNTIYF
>TRBJ1-2|TRBV15|TRBD1|-
TGTGCCACCAGCAGGGTCCGGGACAGGGGGGATGGCGGCTACACCTTC
CATSRVRDRGDGGYTF
>TRBJ2-1|TRBV6-5|TRBD2|-
TGTGCCAGCAGGGGGACTAGCGGGGGGAGCTCCTACAATGAGCAGTTCTTC
CASRGTSGGSSYNEQFF
>TRBJ1-6|TRBV7-2|TRBD1|-
TGTGCCAGCGGGGACAGGAGATTTCTTTCACCCCTCCACTTT
CASGDRRFLSPLHF
>TRBJ1-4|TRBV12-3/TRBV12-4|-|many
TGTGCCAGCAGCAGAAGCGGGATGGCAGAAAAACTGTTTTTT
CASSRSGMAEKLFF
>TRBJ2-3|TRBV5-1|TRBD2|-
TGCGCCAGCAGCTTGGATCCTAGCGGTACAGATACGCAGTATTTT
CASSLDPSGTDTQYF
>TRBJ1-1|TRBV2|-|-
TGTGCCAGCAGCTGGGGGAGCGCCAGACCTGAAGCTTTCTTT
CASSWGSARPEAFF
>TRBJ1-4|TRBV4-1|-|many
TGCGCCAGCAGCCGTCCGACGCTAGGGGAAAAACTGTTTTTT
CASSRPTLGEKLFF